These 23 T cell receptor beta chains originate from one sample sequenced in a study of cytomegalovirus exposure and HLA in healthy donors. 60 Vbeta and 13 Jbeta primers were used in PCR. The table came from immunoSEQ multiplex PCR; TCRdb's copy has only in-frame clones and leaves some out. The sample holds 210,000 or so clones; 70% to 90% are singletons and the top ten take roughly 1.3%. The sample taken for sequencing was PBMCs. The receptor source for this set is a human donor in good health.

The rearrangement uses TRBV7-9 and TRBJ2-5, with D maybe TRBD2 (5 bases). Between the trimmed V and J ends, which lost 2 bases and 3 bases, there was a span of 7 bases. This CDR3 has 13 residues. The germline CDR1 and CDR2 sequences are SEHNR and FQNEAQ (reference sequence). The CDR3 is CASSLHGKETQYF. For the CDR3, the DNA is TGTGCCAGCAGCTTACACGGGAAAGAGACCCAGTACTTC.

This chain uses TRBV15 with TRBJ1-4, with 10 bases identical to TRBD1. Germline V CDR1 and CDR2: LNHNV, YYDKDF (reference sequence). V lost 1 base and J lost 1; bases outside the gene matches: 3. The length of the CDR3 is 17 residues. Here the CDR3 DNA reads TGTGCCACCAGCAGAGTTAGGACAGGGGGAACTAATGAAAAACTGTTTTTT. This encodes CATSRVRTGGTNEKLFF.

The V and J genes are TRBV9 and TRBJ2-1; 8 nucleotides match TRBD2. The V gene end was trimmed by 2 bases and the J gene end by 7 bases; junction bases not matched to a gene: 5. This CDR3 region has 14 residues. Looked up from germline, CDR1 is SGDLS and CDR2 is YYNGEE. CDR3 in DNA: TGTGCCAGCAGCGTCCGGGAGGGTTGGAATGAGCAGTTCTTC. Translation gives CASSVREGWNEQFF.

The V call is TRBV28, the J call TRBJ1-6; D is unresolved. V was trimmed by 0 bases and J by 6 bases, leaving 6 bases between them. Germline V CDR1 and CDR2: MDHEN, SYDVKM. This CDR3 spans 14 amino acids. The chain's CDR3 is CASSLWQINSPLHF. The DNA for the CDR3 is TGTGCCAGCAGTTTATGGCAGATTAATTCACCCCTCCACTTT.

CDR3 in DNA: TGTGCCAGCAGTGGACCGGGACTAGCGGCCTCCTACGAGCAGTACTTC. This translates into CASSGPGLAASYEQYF. This chain uses TRBV28 with TRBJ2-7; 11 bases match TRBD2. V was pared by 5 bases and J by 0 bases, with 6 bases of the junction left unmatched. The germline V gene encodes CDR1 MDHEN and CDR2 SYDVKM. This CDR3 comprises 16 residues.

The CDR3 is CASSPPGQGNSPLHF. The CDR3 DNA sequence: TGTGCCAGCAGCCCACCGGGACAGGGAAATTCACCCCTCCACTTT. V is TRBV5-6 and J is TRBJ1-6; 9 bases are shared with TRBD1. Losses at the gene ends were 4 bases for V and 7 bases for J; bases not matched to a gene: 6. Germline V gives CDR1 SGHDT, CDR2 YYEEEE. CDR3 length: 15 residues.

This clone was seen just once. The rearrangement uses TRBV2 and TRBJ1-1; 8 positions match TRBD1. V shed 4 bases, J shed 7 bases, and the junction held 8 bases outside the gene matches. The germline CDR1 and CDR2 sequences are SNHLY and FYNNEI. This CDR3 region has 14 residues. CDR3 residues: CASSARQGAIEAFF. CDR3 nucleotide sequence: TGTGCCAGCAGTGCGCGGCAGGGGGCAATTGAAGCTTTCTTT.

The J gene is TRBJ2-1, the V gene TRBV28, with D tentatively TRBD1 (6 bases). The germline V gene encodes CDR1 MDHEN and CDR2 SYDVKM. Trimming pared 4 bases from V and 6 bases from J, leaving 10 bases between. This CDR3 has 13 amino acids. The CDR3 region has the DNA TGTGCCAGCAGTTCCGGGACATCCAATGAGCAGTTCTTC. Protein sequence: CASSSGTSNEQFF.

The rearrangement links TRBV28 to TRBJ1-4, with 8 positions matching TRBD1. V was clipped by 5 bases and J by 7 bases; unmatched bases: 9. In germline, CDR1 is MDHEN, CDR2 SYDVKM. The CDR3 runs 15 residues. CDR3 residues: CASSDRTGRFEKLFF. The CDR3 DNA reads as TGTGCCAGCAGTGACCGGACAGGGAGATTTGAAAAACTGTTTTTT.

V usage is TRBV6-4 and J usage is TRBJ2-1; 14 nucleotides align to TRBD2. Unmatched junction bases numbered 14, after V lost 10 bases and J lost 6 bases. Germline V gene data show CDR1 as MRHNA and CDR2 as SNTAGT. The CDR3 is made up of 17 amino acids. Here the CDR3 reads CANRRTSGRKLVNEQFF. DNA for the CDR3: TGTGCCAACAGACGGACTAGCGGGAGGAAACTTGTCAATGAGCAGTTCTTC.

The V gene is TRBV5-8, the J gene TRBJ1-2; D is unresolved. The CDR3 is 16 amino acids. V was trimmed by 0 bases and J by 7 bases, leaving 19 bases between them. Per germline, CDR1 SGHTS and CDR2 YDEGEE. CDR3 in amino acids: CASSLEQRATFGGYTF. The CDR3 DNA reads as TGTGCCAGCAGCTTGGAACAGAGGGCTACCTTTGGTGGCTACACCTTC. The full variable domain, in which reference TRBV5-8 and TRBJ1-2 provide the parts outside the CDR3, is EAGVTQSPTHLIKTRGQQATLRCSPISGHTSVYWYQQALGLGLQFLLWYDEGEERNRGNFPPRFSGRQFPNYSSELNVNALELEDSALYLCASSLEQRATFGGYTFGSGTRLTVV.

The chain employs TRBV19 and TRBJ2-5; D is uncertain. V was shortened by 5 bases and J by 2 bases, with 6 bases between the two germline ends. CDR3 length: 12 amino acids. CDR1 and CDR2 (germline): LNHDA, SQIVND (reference sequence). The CDR3 nucleotides are TGTGCCAGTAGTGTCCCACAAGAGACCCAGTACTTC. As protein: CASSVPQETQYF.

The chain recombines TRBV7-2 with TRBJ2-7, with 7 bases identical to TRBD1. The CDR3 covers 17 residues. The V and J ends lost 2 bases and 0 bases, in that order; junction bases with no gene match: 10. Germline CDR1 reads SGHTA; CDR2 reads FQGNSA. The CDR3 DNA reads TGTGCCAGCAGCTTATCTTTTGGGACAGATAGCTCCTACGAGCAGTACTTC. Translated: CASSLSFGTDSSYEQYF. The complete variable domain, with remaining parts taken from reference TRBV7-2 and TRBJ2-7, reads GAGVSQSPSNKVTEKGKDVELRCDPISGHTALYWYRQSLGQGLEFLIYFQGNSAPDKSGLPSDRFSAERTGGSVSTLTIQRTQQEDSAVYLCASSLSFGTDSSYEQYFGPGTRLTVT.

This chain links TRBV28 with TRBJ2-5, with D possibly being TRBD1 (6 bases). Germline V CDR1 and CDR2: MDHEN, SYDVKM. Trimming pared 8 bases from V and 6 bases from J, leaving 19 bases between. The CDR3 covers 14 residues. The CDR3 loop reads CASASSGQTKTQYF. In DNA, the CDR3 is TGTGCCAGCGCCTCGTCGGGACAAACGAAGACCCAGTACTTC.

This clone was picked up a small number of times. The rearrangement joins TRBV5-4 to TRBJ1-1; tentative D call: TRBD1 (5 bases). Germline V gene lookup returns CDR1 SGHNT and CDR2 YYREEE (reference sequence). The CDR3 is 14 residues long. The V and J ends lost 2 bases and 3 bases respectively, with 11 bases between them. CDR3 nucleotides: TGTGCCAGCAGCTTAGGACAACGGGACACTGAAGCTTTCTTT. Its protein is CASSLGQRDTEAFF.

As for this clone: One junction end disagrees with the germline gene, perhaps due to a read error. The genes are TRBV7-7 and TRBJ2-5; TRBD1 agrees at 7 bases. Germline CDR1 SSHAT, CDR2 FNYEAQ (reference sequence). The CDR3 length is 16 residues. CDR3 sequence (DNA): TGTGCTAGCAGCTTAAACGTCGGGACAGAACAAGAGACCCAGTACTTC. Translated, it gives CASSLNVGTEQETQYF. Looking up the rest from reference TRBV7-7 and TRBJ2-5 gives the full variable domain: GAGVSQSPRYKVTKRGQDVTLRCDPISSHATLYWYQQALGQGPEFLTYFNYEAQPDKSGLPSDRFSAERPEGSISTLTIQRTEQRDSAMYRCASSLNVGTEQETQYFGPGTRLLVL.

The gene calls are TRBV18 and TRBJ2-7, with 11 positions matching TRBD1. CDR1 is KGHSH, CDR2 LQKENI, per germline. The CDR3 loop spans 16 amino acids. V gave up 2 bases and J gave up 2 bases; unmatched junction bases: 5. The CDR3 loop reads CASSPFPGQGAYEQYF. The CDR3 DNA reads TGTGCCAGCTCACCATTCCCGGGACAGGGGGCCTACGAGCAGTACTTC. Filled out from reference TRBV18 and TRBJ2-7, the complete variable domain reads NAGVMQNPRHLVRRRGQEARLRCSPMKGHSHVYWYRQLPEEGLKFMVYLQKENIIDESGMPKERFSAEFPKEGPSILRIQQVVRGDSAAYFCASSPFPGQGAYEQYFGPGTRLTVT.

The chain joins TRBV6-5 to TRBJ1-2; TRBD1 might be the D (6 bases). V dropped 10 bases and J dropped 8 bases, with 17 bases sitting between them. The germline V gene has CDR1 MNHEY and CDR2 SVGAGI. The CDR3 length is 12 residues. The CDR3 is CATVVSGHGYTF. CDR3 nucleotides: TGTGCCACCGTTGTTTCGGGACACGGCTACACCTTC.

V is TRBV10-3 and J is TRBJ2-5, with TRBD2 identical over 8 bases. The length of the CDR3 is 14 residues. Germline V gives CDR1 ENHRY, CDR2 SYGVKD. Germline trimming cut 4 bases from V and 1 base from J; bases unmatched to any gene: 2. The CDR3 loop reads CAISVAGGQETQYF. The CDR3 nucleotides are TGTGCCATCAGTGTGGCGGGAGGCCAAGAGACCCAGTACTTC.

This chain connects TRBV19 to TRBJ2-1, with 7 bases aligning to TRBD2. CDR1 is LNHDA and CDR2 is SQIVND in the germline V gene (reference sequence). With 2 bases clipped from V and 0 bases from J, the junction kept 4 bases outside the gene matches. The CDR3 has 16 residues. CDR3 DNA: TGTGCCAGTAGTATATTAGGCGGGAGCTCCTACAATGAGCAGTTCTTC. Its translation is CASSILGGSSYNEQFF.

The chain links TRBV11-2 to TRBJ2-7; TRBD2 matches 9 bases. The ends lost 6 bases at V and 4 bases at J; junction bases unmatched: 10. The CDR3 is made up of 15 amino acids. CDR1 SGHAT and CDR2 FQNNGV come from the germline V gene. The CDR3 DNA reads as TGTGCCAGCAGAAATCTAGCGGGGAGGAGGTACGAGCAGTACTTC. Its translation is CASRNLAGRRYEQYF.

The chain joins TRBV6-4 to TRBJ2-7, with 8 bases fitting TRBD2. The V and J ends lost 8 bases and 4 bases, in that order; junction bases with no gene match: 10. The CDR3 spans 14 residues. The germline V gene encodes CDR1 MRHNA and CDR2 SNTAGT. The CDR3 is CASEIAGLRYEQYF. CDR3 bases: TGTGCCAGCGAGATAGCGGGGCTTAGGTACGAGCAGTACTTC.

The V and J genes are TRBV4-2 and TRBJ1-1; D gene uncertain. The length of the CDR3 is 15 residues. V was cut by 0 bases and J by 6 bases, with 14 bases left in between. Germline values: CDR1 LGHNA, CDR2 YNFKEQ. The CDR3 sequence is CASSQEAPGLSEAFF. CDR3 in DNA: TGTGCCAGCAGCCAAGAGGCACCCGGACTATCTGAAGCTTTCTTT.